A single T cell receptor beta chain is shown here with its context. No antigen is known for it. Per-nucleotide qualities are absent, and no much larger clonotype sits a single base away. The sample belongs to a study of cytomegalovirus exposure and HLA in healthy donors (TCRdb year 2017). For the study in its entirety: In an earlier analysis of under 750 of the donors, 276 Gb of sequence data and 90 million to 120 million unique TCR beta sequences from 150 million to 200 million T cells were reported. The number of typed donors differed by locus: 629-630 for A, B, C, DRB1 and DQB1; approximately 520 for DQA1; approximately 610 for DPA1; and some 430 for DPB1. Across some 400 genotyped donors of the cohort, an average of roughly 250,000 unique TCR beta nucleotide sequences per donor were sequenced, and around 20% of those sequences were non-productive. Donor age, sex, ethnicity and CMV serostatus were compiled together with the repertoire data. Every repertoire in the discovery cohort had been generated on one and the same sequencing platform. HLA typing covered class I and class II loci at four-digit resolution. Along with the roughly 610-subject first cohort, a separate validation cohort of over a hundred different subjects was used. In a later analysis, previously published TCR beta repertoires from fewer than 750 donors were re-analyzed and high-resolution HLA genotyping was added so that TCR occurrence patterns could be studied. The aim of the study was to test whether cataloging public T cell receptors could identify signatures of past pathogen exposure. To predict cytomegalovirus infection status, the study brought together high-throughput TCR immunosequencing, statistical association of individual TCRs with disease status, and machine learning. Approximately 300 gigabases of sequencing data and 70 million to 85 million unique TCR sequences were included in an early release covering roughly 600 HLA-typed donors. Because of strong linkage in the cohort, roughly five DR-DQ haplotypes were treated as single units for association and clustering. The T cell repertoires of 700 or so subjects were profiled by immunosequencing and related to cytomegalovirus serostatus. In an earlier analysis of around 540 of the donors, high-throughput TCR beta sequencing was used to judge whether each TCR beta V gene segment behaved as functional or pseudogenic. The genetic ancestry cluster associated with self-reported Caucasian donors included about 84% of the 398 genotyped donors. Rather than using new phenotypic data, the later analysis identified candidate immune exposures from TCR beta sequences and from how often those sequences occurred across donors. A later genetic analysis used genome-wide SNP genotypes for about 60% of the 666 donors, treating that subset as a discovery cohort.

Library preparation was by the immunoSEQ multiplex PCR assay. For the multiplex PCR, a mixture combining 60 forward primers for TCR Vbeta segments and 13 reverse primers for TCR Jbeta segments was used. Amplification of the CDR3 region of rearranged TCR beta genes was performed with a multiplex PCR assay on genomic DNA. The Illumina HiSeq System was used to sequence the amplified TCR beta libraries as 87-base-pair reads. As for how the authors treated the data: A later analysis counted around 72 million unique TCR beta chains across the 700 or so repertoires, and some 11 million of these chains were shared by at least two donors. To remove PCR and sequencing errors, raw reads were error-corrected and collapsed into unique sequences using a nearest-neighbor algorithm that merged closely related sequences. V, D and J gene segments were assigned by aligning CDR3 sequences to IMGT reference sequences. For a sequence to be retained, a match of at least six nucleotides was required to both a V gene segment and a J gene segment. A rearrangement counted as productive if the CDR3 had no stop codons and remained in frame with V and J, and every other rearrangement counted as non-productive. CDR3 was defined by IMGT convention, running from the second conserved V-encoded cysteine to the conserved J-encoded phenylalanine. The earlier analysis of a few hundred of the donors excluded sequences that lacked an unambiguous match to a single V gene segment. In an earlier analysis of approximately 590 of the donors, a V segment was called functional when productive rearrangements were above 56.7%, and segregating when the standard deviation between donors exceeded 5%. To diagnose cytomegalovirus status from the catalog of TCR beta chain sequences, a statistical classification framework was built. In a later analysis, V and J genes were assigned by comparing TCR nucleotide sequences against IMGT/GENE-DB human TR gene sequences. The TCRdist pipeline was used in a later analysis to assign CDR3 sequences and most-parsimonious VDJ recombination scenarios. In a later analysis, every TCR beta chain was defined by the combination of its CDR3 amino acid sequence and its V-gene family, and reads without a unique V-gene family were dropped. A later analysis removed over 500 highly shared, low-generation-probability nucleotide sequences to deal with suspected cross-contamination and a sequencing artifact. In a later analysis, a clonal expansion index for each public chain was calculated from normalized within-repertoire ranks of inferred template counts. In a later analysis, generation probabilities were computed using a VDJ recombination model fitted to out-of-frame rearrangements, and the results were checked against IGoR. In a later analysis, hypergeometric tests were used to score TCR-TCR, TCR-HLA and TCR-CMV co-occurrence, with a repertoire-size bias correction applied to TCR pairs. To estimate false discovery rates, a later analysis permuted the HLA or CMV assignments 20 times. In a later analysis, co-occurring TCRs were grouped with DBSCAN, and TCRdist sequence similarity was added when clustering was performed within HLA-allele-positive subsets. Repertoires with fewer than 30,000 or more than 120,000 public chains were left out of co-occurrence clustering, as were roughly five repertoires with anomalous nucleotide sharing. In its TCRdb copy, this immuneACCESS table keeps in-frame sequences only and misses some clones. Where compared with another copy, unresolved V genes explain less than half of these, and the others have no known cause. The D gene and trimming were derived from the DNA, and the V and J assignments and clone size from that table. In this sample the table shows about 190,000 clones, about 70% of which occur a single time. About 1.7% of the sample is taken by the ten largest.

In total, over 600 healthy bone marrow donors made up the cohort. Cohort members were all nominally healthy when sampled, although unrecorded immune exposures were likely present. The donor was CMV seronegative and belonged to the group of 350 to 400 seronegative cohort members. Every donor gave a peripheral blood sample, and the peripheral blood mononuclear cells from that sample were used for TCR beta sequencing. The Qiagen DNeasy Blood Extraction Kit was used to extract genomic DNA from the blood cell samples. The CDR3 covers 16 residues, taking in both the cysteine and the phenylalanine. The only DNA kept is the CDR3, 48 bases in frame from the first base. V was cut back by 5 bases and J by 5 bases, leaving a gap of 22 bases between them. CDR1 and CDR2 are read off the germline V gene (reference sequence) as SEHNR and FQNEAQ. Broader findings and caveats from the paper: Assigning TCR associations to individual alleles was difficult when HLA alleles, especially DR and DQ, strongly co-occurred. The study gave a list of about 160 TCR beta chains associated with cytomegalovirus. It was suggested by the authors that the approach could potentially be generalized to other disease states and immunological phenotypes. Broadly in line with IMGT annotations, most TCR beta V segments showed up in productive rearrangements about 90% or about 30% of the time in an earlier analysis of about 500 of the donors. A later genetic analysis reported fewer N-insertions in productive TCRs among donors in an Asian-associated ancestry cluster than the roughly 700-donor mean. Several of the top co-occurrence clusters appeared to be linked to parvovirus B19, influenza, CMV and Epstein-Barr virus, according to a later analysis. Immune exposure information for the cohort was limited to CMV serostatus. A further reported finding was that TCR beta sequences accurately predicted the HLA-A and HLA-B alleles for most subjects in the first cohort. In vitro tests confirmed that a few of the cytomegalovirus-associated TCR beta chains recognize cytomegalovirus antigens. In a later analysis, the rate of TCR association differed among HLA loci, with DRB1 alleles having the most associated TCRs and HLA-C alleles having the fewest. Compared with equally common non-associated chains, HLA-associated TCR beta chains in a later analysis were more clonally expanded and had lower generation probabilities. Some IMGT-functional V segments, including TRBV6-2 and TRBV6-3, could not be told apart with the 87-base-pair reads, so those segments were excluded. Specific HLA alleles were associated with over 15,000 TCR beta sequences at a false discovery rate of 0.05 in a later analysis. The presence/absence analyses assumed that sequencing depth was roughly uniform across donors, and that assumption may not be true. Approximately 16 rarely observed V segments, including chromosome 9 orphons, were excluded from the earlier analysis of approximately 500 of the donors because counts were too low. A cluster of highly shared sequence variants was judged likely to be a technical artifact of the sequencing pipeline. Linkage disequilibrium might explain the correlated functional status among segregating V segments, but an unknown experimental factor could not be excluded. Most TCR sequences were seen in very few donors, while some public TCRs were found in many individuals. Because some donors lacked HLA typing at each locus, the association tests relied only on the typed subset. In both the original and validation cohorts, the classifier was reported to diagnose cytomegalovirus status with high specificity and sensitivity. A later analysis found that most CMV-associated TCR beta chains appeared HLA-restricted, with HLA associations seemingly driven largely by CMV exposure. In this cohort, only TCR beta chains were sequenced, and detectable features were limited by the absence of alpha or paired-chain data. An association between a missense DCLRE1C variant and V-gene and J-gene trimming of TCR beta chains was found in a later genetic analysis and replicated in an independent cohort.

Sequencing was done on a sample of PBMCs. This sequence uses TRBV7-9 and TRBJ2-7, and TRBD2 may be the D gene, going by 6 matching bases. This clonotype originated in a woman aged 25 to 39 in good health and CMV-seronegative. The nucleotide sequence is TGTGCCAGCAGCCCACGACTAGTTGGGGACCTCCACGAGCAGTACTTC. The encoded protein is CASSPRLVGDLHEQYF.